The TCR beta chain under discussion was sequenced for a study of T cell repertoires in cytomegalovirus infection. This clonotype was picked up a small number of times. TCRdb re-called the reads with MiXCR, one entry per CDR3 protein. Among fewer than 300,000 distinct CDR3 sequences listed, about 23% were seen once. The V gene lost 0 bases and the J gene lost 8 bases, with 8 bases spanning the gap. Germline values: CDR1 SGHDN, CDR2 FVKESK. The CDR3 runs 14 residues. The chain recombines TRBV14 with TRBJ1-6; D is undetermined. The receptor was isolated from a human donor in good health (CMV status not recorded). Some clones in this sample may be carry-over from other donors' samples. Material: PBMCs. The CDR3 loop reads CASSQEGDYSPLHF. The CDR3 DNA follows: TGTGCCAGCAGCCAAGAAGGAGATTATTCACCCCTCCACTTT.